The 5 T cell receptor beta chains listed next were all sequenced from one sample in a study of blood T cell repertoires in COVID-19. The repertoire was sequenced with immunoSEQ multiplex PCR; TCRdb's copy has only in-frame clones and lacks some. Of about 260,000 clones listed, 80% to 95% were seen once; the top ten hold under 3%. Source material: peripheral blood. Source of these receptors: a person between 18 and 35 years old with COVID-19, enrolled during active disease.

This chain uses TRBV15 with TRBJ2-5; TRBD1 matches 7 bases. The CDR3 length is 16 residues. Germline lookup yields CDR1 LNHNV and CDR2 YYDKDF (reference sequence). V lost 6 bases to trimming and J lost 7 bases; unmatched junction nucleotides: 17. The CDR3 loop is CATSHSGDRYFRTQYF. The CDR3 region has the DNA TGTGCCACCAGTCATTCAGGGGACAGATACTTCCGGACCCAGTACTTC.

The chain uses TRBV5-4 and TRBJ2-3; no clear D. The germline V gene encodes CDR1 SGHNT and CDR2 YYREEE (reference sequence). The CDR3 extends over 15 amino acids. V lost 2 bases to trimming and J lost 0 bases, with 10 bases between them. The CDR3 coding sequence is TGTGCCAGCAGCTTTGGTGGCGGAAGCACAGATACGCAGTATTTT. Its protein is CASSFGGGSTDTQYF.

The chain has TRBV5-1 and TRBJ1-3; the D gene is possibly TRBD1 (6 bases). Trimming pared 0 bases from V and 3 bases from J, leaving 10 bases between. CDR1 is SGHRS, CDR2 YFSETQ, per germline. This CDR3 has 15 residues. DNA for the CDR3: TGCGCCAGCAGCTTGGTGGCAGGGGATGGAAACACCATATATTTT. The encoded protein is CASSLVAGDGNTIYF.

The rearrangement uses TRBV19 and TRBJ2-2; 8 bases line up with TRBD1. The junction had 4 bases not matched to a gene; V was cut back by 4 bases and J by 6 bases. Germline V lookup: CDR1 LNHDA, CDR2 SQIVND (reference sequence). This CDR3 spans 14 amino acids. CDR3 region: CASSKQGESGELFF. The CDR3 region has the DNA TGTGCCAGTAGTAAACAGGGGGAGTCCGGGGAGCTGTTTTTT.

The V call is TRBV7-9, the J call TRBJ1-1; 8 bases are shared with TRBD1. The length of the CDR3 is 15 residues. V lost 1 base and J lost 0; bases outside the gene matches: 1. Germline V CDR1 and CDR2: SEHNR, FQNEAQ (reference sequence). The CDR3 DNA is TGTGCCAGCAGCTTAGGGACAGGGTTGAACACTGAAGCTTTCTTT. This encodes CASSLGTGLNTEAFF.